What follows is one T cell receptor beta chain and its context. The antigen remains undetermined. The ends lost 4 bases at V and 3 bases at J; junction bases unmatched: 0. This CDR3 has 15 residues. Germline V gene data show CDR1 as SNHLY and CDR2 as FYNNEI. The data derive from a study of B cell selection in AIRE deficiency. Study conclusions and caveats: TCRbeta-only data showed less than 45% of shared healthy Treg sequences in healthy Tconv. CDR3s were shorter in shared Treg sequences, reflecting few non-templated nucleotide insertions.

Original processing notes: About 120,000 patient and about 1.3x10^5 healthy donor in-frame TCRbeta sequences came from conventional T cells. Only in-frame clones appear in the TCRdb table, and some are missing; sequencing was by immunoSEQ multiplex PCR. D and trimming were read from the DNA, whereas the V and J calls and clone size are those reported in that table. The sample holds around 23,000 clones, around 95% seen once. Sorting defined conventional CD4 T cells as CD4+CD127+. The TCR sequence derives from a human donor in good health. The sample was CD4+CD127+ conventional T cells sorted from PBMCs. This rearrangement joins TRBV2 to TRBJ2-1; 13 bases line up with TRBD2. The CDR3 DNA reads as TGTGCCAGCAGTGGGACTAGCGGGGGCTACAATGAGCAGTTCTTC. This codes for CASSGTSGGYNEQFF.